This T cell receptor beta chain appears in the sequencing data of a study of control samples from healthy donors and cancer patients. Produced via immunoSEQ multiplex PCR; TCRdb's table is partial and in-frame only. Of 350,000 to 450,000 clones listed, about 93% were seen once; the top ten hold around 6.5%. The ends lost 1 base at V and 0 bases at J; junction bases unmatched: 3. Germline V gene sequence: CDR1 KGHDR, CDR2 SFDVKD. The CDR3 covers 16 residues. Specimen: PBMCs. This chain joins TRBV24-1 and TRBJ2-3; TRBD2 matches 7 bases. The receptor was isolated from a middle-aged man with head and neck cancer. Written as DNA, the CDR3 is TGTGCCACCAGTGATTTAAAGCGGGGCAGCACAGATACGCAGTATTTT. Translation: CATSDLKRGSTDTQYF.